This TCR beta chain emerged from a study of T cells in localized non-small cell lung cancer (dated by TCRdb to 2020 to 2022). Looking at the study overall: The study examined T cell repertoires in a few hundred patients with early-stage NSCLC and compared tumors with uninvolved tumor-adjacent lungs. Of the NSCLC patients, fewer than 150 were male and about a hundred were female, and the mean age was approximately 66 years. All 240 or so NSCLC patients in the cohort were treatment-naive and had localized lung tumors that were resected.

A word on this clone: Its target antigen remains unknown. Base qualities were left out, and no much larger clone turns up one base away.

The research as a whole found: Because multi-region tumor sequencing was not done, intratumor heterogeneity could not be ruled out. Uninvolved tumor-adjacent lung showed the highest T cell clonality, higher than tumor, which suggests more focused antigenic responses in the adjacent lung. Of the top 100 tumor clones, a median of about 53 were detected in paired uninvolved adjacent lung; roughly 26 were also among that lung's top 100. Higher blood T cell density associated with longer overall survival, while higher adjacent-lung clonality associated with shorter survival. Since the design was exploratory, TCR variables were selected using unadjusted p-values with no false-discovery rate correction.

At diagnosis, tumor, uninvolved tumor-adjacent lung and peripheral blood were collected and then preserved as a mix of FFPE and fresh-frozen material. Blood samples were analyzed as peripheral blood mononuclear cells for TCR repertoire profiling. TCR beta CDR3 regions were sequenced from DNA using the immunoSEQ Assay. As for the authors' bioinformatics: T cell density was computed as TCR beta template counts normalized to usable DNA estimated by amplifying housekeeping genes. The preseqR package was used to estimate richness by extrapolating to 400,000 templates for PBMC samples and to 120,000 templates for tissue samples. Clonality was defined as one minus Pielou's evenness. Tissue-enriched TCRs were identified by differential abundance testing using productive amino-acid clonotypes, minimum total count 5 and alpha 0.1. The Jaccard Index and the Morisita Overlap Index were used to measure how much the repertoires overlapped between compartments. GLIPH grouped TCR beta CDR3s together with public tetramer-defined viral CDR3s, and a viral motif had to include at least three viral sequences and show V-gene enrichment. TCRdb took this table from immuneACCESS and kept in-frame rearrangements with V and J called. Such tables lack part of the clones; where checked against another copy, unresolved V genes explain under half of the gap, and the rest is unexplained. V, J and clone size were drawn from that table, and D and trimming were deduced from the DNA. The sample contains roughly 64,000 clones, roughly 79% of them found a single time. The top ten hold roughly 5% of the sample.

CDR1 and CDR2 were assigned from the germline V gene as KGHSH and LQKENI. Here V drops 6 bases and J drops 7 bases, and the junction holds 2 bases not matched to any gene. Its CDR3 holds 12 amino acids, cysteine through phenylalanine. Only the CDR3 part of the read is kept: 36 bases, read in frame from the first base. The sequenced sample was PBMCs, obtained before any cancer treatment. Recombination connected TRBV18 to TRBJ2-2, with 7 bases aligning to TRBD2. The receptor's source is a man aged 40 to 75 with stage II lung adenocarcinoma. The nucleotide sequence reads as follows: TGTGCCAGCTCCGAGCGGGGCGGGGAGCTGTTTTTT. It translates as CASSERGGELFF.